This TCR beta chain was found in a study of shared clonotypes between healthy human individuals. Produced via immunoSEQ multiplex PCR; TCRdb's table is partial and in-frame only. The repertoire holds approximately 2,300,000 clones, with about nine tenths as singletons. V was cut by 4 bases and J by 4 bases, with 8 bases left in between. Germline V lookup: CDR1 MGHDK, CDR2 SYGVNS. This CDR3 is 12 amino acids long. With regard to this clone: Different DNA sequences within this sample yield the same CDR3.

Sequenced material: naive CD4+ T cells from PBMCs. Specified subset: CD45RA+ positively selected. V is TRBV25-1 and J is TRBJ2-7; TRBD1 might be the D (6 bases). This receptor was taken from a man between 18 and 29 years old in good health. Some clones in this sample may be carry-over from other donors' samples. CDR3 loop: CASSATGYEQYF. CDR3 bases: TGTGCCAGCAGTGCGACAGGATACGAGCAGTACTTC.